This TCR beta chain was recorded in a study of T cell responses to AZD1222 COVID-19 vaccine. Measured with immunoSEQ multiplex PCR; TCRdb has only the in-frame clones, and not every one. The sample holds some 140,000 clones, under 95% seen once. A note on this clone: Its matching antigen is unknown.

Study results and limitations: Repertoire samples came only from after the peak T cell response.

The CDR3 is made up of 12 amino acids. The germline V and J ends were trimmed by 5 bases and 4 bases, with 7 bases remaining between them. The origin of this receptor is an adult in good health. This chain uses TRBV12-3 or TRBV12-4 with TRBJ2-3; D is ambiguous. Sequenced material: peripheral blood, taken on day 0 of AZD1222 vaccination. Here the CDR3 DNA reads TGTGCCAGCAGTCCCGGATCAGATACGCAGTATTTT. It codes for CASSPGSDTQYF.